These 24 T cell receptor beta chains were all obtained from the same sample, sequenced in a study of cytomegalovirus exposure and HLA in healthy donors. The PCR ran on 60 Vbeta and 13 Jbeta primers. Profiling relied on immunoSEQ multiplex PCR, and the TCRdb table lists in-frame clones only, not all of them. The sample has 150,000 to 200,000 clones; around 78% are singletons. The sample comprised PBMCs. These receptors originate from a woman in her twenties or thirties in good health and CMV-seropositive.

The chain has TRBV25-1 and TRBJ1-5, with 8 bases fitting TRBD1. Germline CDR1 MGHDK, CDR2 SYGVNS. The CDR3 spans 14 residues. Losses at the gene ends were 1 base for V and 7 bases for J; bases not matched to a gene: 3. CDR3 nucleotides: TGTGCCAGCAGTGAATCAGACAGGGGCCAGCCCCAGCATTTT. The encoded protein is CASSESDRGQPQHF. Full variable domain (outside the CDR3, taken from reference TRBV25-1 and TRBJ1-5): EADIYQTPRYLVIGTGKKITLECSQTMGHDKMYWYQQDPGMELHLIHYSYGVNSTEKGDLSSESTVSRIRTEHFPLTLESARPSHTSQYLCASSESDRGQPQHFGDGTRLSIL.

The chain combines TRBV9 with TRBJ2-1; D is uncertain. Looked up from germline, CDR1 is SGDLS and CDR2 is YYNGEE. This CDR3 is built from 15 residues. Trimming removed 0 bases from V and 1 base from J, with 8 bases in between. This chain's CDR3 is CASSVGGDSYNEQFF. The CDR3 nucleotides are TGTGCCAGCAGCGTAGGTGGAGATTCCTACAATGAGCAGTTCTTC. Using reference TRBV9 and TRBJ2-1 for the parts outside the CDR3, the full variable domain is DSGVTQTPKHLITATGQRVTLRCSPRSGDLSVYWYQQSLDQGLQFLIQYYNGEERAKGNILERFSAQQFPDLHSELNLSSLELGDSALYFCASSVGGDSYNEQFFGPGTRLTVL.

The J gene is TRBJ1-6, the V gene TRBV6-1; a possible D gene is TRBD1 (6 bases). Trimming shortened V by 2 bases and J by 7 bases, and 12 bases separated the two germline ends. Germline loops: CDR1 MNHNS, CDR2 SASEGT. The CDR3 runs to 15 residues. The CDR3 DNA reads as TGTGCCAGCAGTGAAATTGCAGGGGCGAATTCACCCCTCCACTTT. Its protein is CASSEIAGANSPLHF.

The chain's CDR3 is CASGRTGWGYGYTF. The CDR3 bases are TGTGCCAGCGGACGAACAGGGTGGGGCTATGGCTACACCTTC. This chain connects TRBV7-9 to TRBJ1-2; D is perhaps TRBD1 (6 bases). The V gene lost 8 bases and the J gene lost 4 bases, with 17 bases spanning the gap. Germline CDR1 SEHNR, CDR2 FQNEAQ (reference sequence). This CDR3 comprises 14 residues.

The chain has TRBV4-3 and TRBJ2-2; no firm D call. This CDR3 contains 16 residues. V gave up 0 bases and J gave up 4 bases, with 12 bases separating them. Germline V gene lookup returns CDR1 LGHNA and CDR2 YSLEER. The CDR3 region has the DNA TGCGCCAGCAGCCAAGATCGCAGTCAGGTCACCGGGGAGCTGTTTTTT. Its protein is CASSQDRSQVTGELFF.

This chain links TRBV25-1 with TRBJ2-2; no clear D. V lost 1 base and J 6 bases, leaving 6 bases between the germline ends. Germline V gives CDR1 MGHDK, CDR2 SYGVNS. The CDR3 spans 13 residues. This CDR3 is CASSEFVSGELFF. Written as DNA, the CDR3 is TGTGCCAGCAGTGAATTCGTCTCCGGGGAGCTGTTTTTT.

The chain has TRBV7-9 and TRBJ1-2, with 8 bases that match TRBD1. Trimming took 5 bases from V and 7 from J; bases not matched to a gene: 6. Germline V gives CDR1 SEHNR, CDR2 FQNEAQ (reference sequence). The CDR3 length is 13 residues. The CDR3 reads CASSLSGGSGYTF. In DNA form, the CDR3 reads TGTGCCAGCAGCCTGTCAGGGGGCAGTGGCTACACCTTC.

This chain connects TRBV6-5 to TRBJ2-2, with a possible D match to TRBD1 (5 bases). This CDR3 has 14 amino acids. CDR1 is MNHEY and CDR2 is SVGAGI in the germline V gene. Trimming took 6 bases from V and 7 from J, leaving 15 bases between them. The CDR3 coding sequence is TGTGCCAGCAGCCCCCCAGGGATGGTCGGGGAGCTGTTTTTT. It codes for CASSPPGMVGELFF.

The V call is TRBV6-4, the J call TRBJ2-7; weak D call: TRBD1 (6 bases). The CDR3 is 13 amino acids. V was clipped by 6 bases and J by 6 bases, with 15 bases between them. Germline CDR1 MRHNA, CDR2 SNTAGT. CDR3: CASSRKQGAEQYF. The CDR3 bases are TGTGCCAGCAGCCGAAAACAGGGAGCCGAGCAGTACTTC.

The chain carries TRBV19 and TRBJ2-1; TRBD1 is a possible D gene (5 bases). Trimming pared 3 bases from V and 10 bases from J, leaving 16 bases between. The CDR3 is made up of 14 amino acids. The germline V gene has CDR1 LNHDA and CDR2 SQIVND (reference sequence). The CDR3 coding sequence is TGTGCCAGTAGTATTAGGCCAGGGATAGGGGAGCAGTTCTTC. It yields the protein CASSIRPGIGEQFF.

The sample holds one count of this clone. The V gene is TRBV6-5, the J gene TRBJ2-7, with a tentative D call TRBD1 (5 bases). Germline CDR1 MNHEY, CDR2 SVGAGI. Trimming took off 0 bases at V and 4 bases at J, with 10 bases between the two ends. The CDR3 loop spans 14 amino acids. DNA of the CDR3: TGTGCCAGCAGTTACTCGGCAGGGCAGTACGAGCAGTACTTC. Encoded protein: CASSYSAGQYEQYF.

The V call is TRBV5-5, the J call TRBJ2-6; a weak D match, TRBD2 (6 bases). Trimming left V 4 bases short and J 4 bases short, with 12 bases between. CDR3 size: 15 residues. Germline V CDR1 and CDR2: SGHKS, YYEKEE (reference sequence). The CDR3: CASSPAGSGANVLTF. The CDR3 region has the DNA TGTGCCAGCAGCCCCGCGGGATCCGGGGCCAACGTCCTGACTTTC. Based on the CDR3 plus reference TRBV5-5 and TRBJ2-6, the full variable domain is DAGVTQSPTHLIKTRGQQVTLRCSPISGHKSVSWYQQVLGQGPQFIFQYYEKEERGRGNFPDRFSARQFPNYSSELNVNALLLGDSALYLCASSPAGSGANVLTFGAGSRLTVL.

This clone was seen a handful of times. CDR3 amino acids: CATSRDGAGLAGANVLTF. The DNA for the CDR3 is TGTGCCACCAGCAGAGATGGGGCAGGCCTCGCTGGGGCCAACGTCCTGACTTTC. The V call is TRBV15, the J call TRBJ2-6, with D perhaps matching TRBD1 (5 bases). V lost 0 bases and J 2 bases, leaving 14 bases between the germline ends. This CDR3 is built from 18 residues. Looked up from germline, CDR1 is LNHNV and CDR2 is YYDKDF (reference sequence).

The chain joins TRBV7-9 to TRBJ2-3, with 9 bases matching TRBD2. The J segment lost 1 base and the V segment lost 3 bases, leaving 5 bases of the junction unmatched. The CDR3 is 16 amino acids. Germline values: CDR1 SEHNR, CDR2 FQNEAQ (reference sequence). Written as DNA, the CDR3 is TGTGCCAGCAGCTTCGATTTAGCGGGGGGCACAGATACGCAGTATTTT. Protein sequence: CASSFDLAGGTDTQYF.

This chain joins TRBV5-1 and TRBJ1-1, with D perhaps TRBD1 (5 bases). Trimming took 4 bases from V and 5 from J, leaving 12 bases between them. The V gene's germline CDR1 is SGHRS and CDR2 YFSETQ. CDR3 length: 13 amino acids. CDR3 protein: CASSAQGGTEAFF. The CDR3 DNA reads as TGCGCCAGCAGCGCCCAGGGAGGAACTGAAGCTTTCTTT.

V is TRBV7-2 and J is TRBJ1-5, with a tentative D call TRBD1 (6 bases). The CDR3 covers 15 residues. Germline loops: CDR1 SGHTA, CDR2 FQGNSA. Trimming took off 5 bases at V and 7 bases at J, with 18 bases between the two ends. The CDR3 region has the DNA TGTGCCAGCAGCGCGGACAGTTTCGGAAGACAGCCCCAGCATTTT. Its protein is CASSADSFGRQPQHF. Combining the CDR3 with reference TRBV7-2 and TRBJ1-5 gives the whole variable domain GAGVSQSPSNKVTEKGKDVELRCDPISGHTALYWYRQSLGQGLEFLIYFQGNSAPDKSGLPSDRFSAERTGGSVSTLTIQRTQQEDSAVYLCASSADSFGRQPQHFGDGTRLSIL.

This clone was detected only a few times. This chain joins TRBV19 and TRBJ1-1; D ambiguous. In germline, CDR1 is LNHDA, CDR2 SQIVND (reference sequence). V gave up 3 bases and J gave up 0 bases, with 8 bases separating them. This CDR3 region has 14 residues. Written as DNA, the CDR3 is TGTGCCAGTAGTATTAACAAAATGAACACTGAAGCTTTCTTT. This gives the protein CASSINKMNTEAFF.

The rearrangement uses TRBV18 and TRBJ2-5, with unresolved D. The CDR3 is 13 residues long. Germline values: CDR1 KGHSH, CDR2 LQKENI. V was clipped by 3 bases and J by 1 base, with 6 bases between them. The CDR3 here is CASSPIFQETQYF. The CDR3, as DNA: TGTGCCAGCTCACCCATTTTCCAAGAGACCCAGTACTTC.

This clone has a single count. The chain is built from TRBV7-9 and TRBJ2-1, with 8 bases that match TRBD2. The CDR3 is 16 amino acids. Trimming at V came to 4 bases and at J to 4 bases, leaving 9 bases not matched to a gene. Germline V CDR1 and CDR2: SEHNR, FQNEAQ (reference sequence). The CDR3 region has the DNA TGTGCCAGCAGCTCCGTACGGGGGGGGCCATACAATGAGCAGTTCTTC. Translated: CASSSVRGGPYNEQFF.

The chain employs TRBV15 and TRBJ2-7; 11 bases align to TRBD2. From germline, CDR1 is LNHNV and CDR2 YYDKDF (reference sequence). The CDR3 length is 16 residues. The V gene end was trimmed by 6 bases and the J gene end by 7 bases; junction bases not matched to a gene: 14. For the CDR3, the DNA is TGTGCCACCAGTCCGACTTTAGCGGGAGGGCCGCGGGAGCAGTACTTC. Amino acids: CATSPTLAGGPREQYF.

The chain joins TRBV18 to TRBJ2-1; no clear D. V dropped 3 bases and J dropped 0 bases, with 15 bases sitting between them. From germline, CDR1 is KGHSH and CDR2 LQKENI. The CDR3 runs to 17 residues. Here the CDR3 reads CASSPFPRPSSYNEQFF. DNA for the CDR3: TGTGCCAGCTCACCTTTCCCTAGGCCGAGCTCCTACAATGAGCAGTTCTTC.

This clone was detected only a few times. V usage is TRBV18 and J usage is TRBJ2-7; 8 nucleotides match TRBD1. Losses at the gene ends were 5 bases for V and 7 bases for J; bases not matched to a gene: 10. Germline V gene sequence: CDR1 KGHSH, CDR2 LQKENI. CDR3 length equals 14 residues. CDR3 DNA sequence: TGTGCCAGCTCATCGGGACAGGCGACGGGGGAGCAGTACTTC. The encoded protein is CASSSGQATGEQYF.

CDR3 residues: CATSRRTGRYYEQYF. The CDR3 coding sequence is TGTGCCACCAGCAGACGGACAGGACGGTATTACGAGCAGTACTTC. The chain links TRBV15 to TRBJ2-7; 7 nucleotides line up with TRBD1. CDR1 and CDR2 from the germline V gene are LNHNV and YYDKDF (reference sequence). Unmatched junction bases numbered 8, after V lost 2 bases and J lost 4 bases. This CDR3 has 15 amino acids.

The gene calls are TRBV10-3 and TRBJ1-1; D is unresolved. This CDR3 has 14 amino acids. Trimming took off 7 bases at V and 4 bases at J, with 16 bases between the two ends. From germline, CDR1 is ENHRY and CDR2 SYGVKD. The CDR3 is CAITAAESGTEAFF. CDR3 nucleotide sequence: TGTGCCATCACAGCAGCCGAATCGGGCACTGAAGCTTTCTTT.